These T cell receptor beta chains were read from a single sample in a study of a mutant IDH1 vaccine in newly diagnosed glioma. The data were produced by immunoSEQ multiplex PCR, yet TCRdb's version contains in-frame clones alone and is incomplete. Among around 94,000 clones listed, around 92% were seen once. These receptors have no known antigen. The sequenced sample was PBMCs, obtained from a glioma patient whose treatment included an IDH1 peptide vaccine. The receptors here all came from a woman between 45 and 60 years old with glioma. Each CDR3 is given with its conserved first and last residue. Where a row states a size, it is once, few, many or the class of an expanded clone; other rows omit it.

cdr3_aa: CASSIVGGSAVEQYF; v_call: TRBV19; clone_size: -
cdr3_aa: CASSLADNSYNEQFF; v_call: TRBV5-1; clone_size: -
cdr3_aa: CASSWGTGVPSPNTEAFF; v_call: TRBV9; clone_size: once
cdr3_aa: CASSFQGRTYEQYF; v_call: TRBV27; clone_size: -
cdr3_aa: CASSHGQGGYEQYF; v_call: TRBV6-5; clone_size: -
cdr3_aa: CASSYEAGLRYEQYF; v_call: TRBV6-5; clone_size: -
cdr3_aa: CAISESRTLVAGELFF; v_call: TRBV10-3; clone_size: once
cdr3_aa: CSAWGYEQFF; v_call: TRBV20-1; clone_size: -
cdr3_aa: CASSLVGQGANYEQYF; v_call: TRBV7-9; clone_size: -
cdr3_aa: CAGSEQGAGGELFF; v_call: TRBV6-5; clone_size: once
cdr3_aa: CASSRSSSEEKLFF; v_call: TRBV5-1; clone_size: -
cdr3_aa: CASSFWGTNEKLFF; v_call: TRBV28; clone_size: -
cdr3_aa: CASSPGEEVTQYF; v_call: TRBV18; clone_size: -
cdr3_aa: CASSPSAASGIVEQFF; v_call: TRBV11-3; clone_size: -
cdr3_aa: CASSLVLRSTNTEAFF; v_call: TRBV5-1; clone_size: -
cdr3_aa: CASSPGTATGELFF; v_call: TRBV5-1; clone_size: -
cdr3_aa: CASSSLAGDSGELFF; v_call: TRBV7-6; clone_size: -
cdr3_aa: CASSTGDRGYNEQFF; v_call: TRBV6-5; clone_size: -
cdr3_aa: CATRESYNSPLHF; v_call: TRBV28; clone_size: -
cdr3_aa: CASSLGGDSNEKLFF; v_call: TRBV5-4; clone_size: -
cdr3_aa: CASSQTGVREQYF; v_call: TRBV4-1; clone_size: -
cdr3_aa: CASRSGTINQGTQYF; v_call: TRBV6-5; clone_size: -
cdr3_aa: CASSLLEGLAGVHEQYF; v_call: TRBV28; clone_size: -
cdr3_aa: CASSENRGAYNEQFF; v_call: TRBV10-1; clone_size: -
cdr3_aa: CASSNQLAGGPHEQFF; v_call: TRBV5-4; clone_size: -
cdr3_aa: CASSLSSGQETQYF; v_call: TRBV28; clone_size: -
cdr3_aa: CATSKGYNTEAFF; v_call: TRBV15; clone_size: -
cdr3_aa: CSARRFPEAFF; v_call: TRBV20-1; clone_size: -
cdr3_aa: CASSSDRDTKETQYF; v_call: TRBV7-3; clone_size: -
cdr3_aa: CASSLAGGETQYF; v_call: TRBV7-9; clone_size: -
cdr3_aa: CASSASGSSGETQYF; v_call: TRBV9; clone_size: -
cdr3_aa: CASRDYGREIGELFF; v_call: TRBV4-2; clone_size: -
cdr3_aa: CASSHPALRGTQYF; v_call: TRBV11-2; clone_size: -
cdr3_aa: CASSPRGAGYQETQYF; v_call: TRBV7-2; clone_size: -
cdr3_aa: CASSLRREKRYEQYF; v_call: TRBV5-4; clone_size: -
cdr3_aa: CASMSWGNTEAFF; v_call: TRBV27; clone_size: few
cdr3_aa: CAWSRSGGELFF; v_call: TRBV30; clone_size: -
cdr3_aa: CASSGPEGREIPSYNEQFF; v_call: TRBV2; clone_size: -
cdr3_aa: CASSPSQGPKGNIQYF; v_call: TRBV27; clone_size: -
cdr3_aa: CASIGWAYNEQFF; v_call: TRBV28; clone_size: -
cdr3_aa: CASSRTSASYEQYF; v_call: TRBV7-9; clone_size: -
cdr3_aa: CASTVGTGGWDEQYF; v_call: TRBV27; clone_size: -
cdr3_aa: CASSPGTGGYGYTF; v_call: TRBV5-1; clone_size: -
cdr3_aa: CASSPGTGGQPQHF; v_call: TRBV28; clone_size: -
cdr3_aa: CASSSVDEQFF; v_call: TRBV7-9; clone_size: -
cdr3_aa: CASSRTGSAIGYTF; v_call: TRBV2; clone_size: once
cdr3_aa: CASSQGLANHGETQYF; v_call: TRBV4-1; clone_size: once
cdr3_aa: CASSLAGEVYNEQFF; v_call: TRBV7-3; clone_size: once
cdr3_aa: CASSYDSNYGYTF; v_call: TRBV27; clone_size: -
cdr3_aa: CASGLVRGTDTEAFF; v_call: TRBV12-5; clone_size: -